Below are 8 T cell receptor beta chains sequenced from a single sample in a study of T cells after yellow fever vaccination. TCRdb fed the 5' RACE reads into MiXCR, producing one record per CDR3 protein. The sample gives roughly 320,000 distinct CDR3 sequences, about 10% of which show up once; around 3.2% is in the top ten. The sequencing here drew on CD4+ T cells sorted from PBMCs, taken 45 days after the yellow fever booster vaccination. These receptors all come from a man aged 18 to 30 who received the YFV17D yellow fever vaccine.

The rearrangement links TRBV19 to TRBJ2-3; D ambiguous. V lost 6 bases to trimming and J lost 5 bases, with 9 bases between them. This CDR3 comprises 12 residues. The germline V gene has CDR1 LNHDA and CDR2 SQIVND (reference sequence). This chain's CDR3 is CASSPERDTQYF. The CDR3 nucleotides read TGTGCCAGTAGCCCGGAGAGAGATACGCAGTATTTT. Full variable domain (rest looked up from reference TRBV19 and TRBJ2-3): DGGITQSPKYLFRKEGQNVTLSCEQNLNHDAMYWYRQDPGQGLRLIYYSQIVNDFQKGDIAEGYSVSREKKESFPLTVTSAQKNPTAFYLCASSPERDTQYFGPGTRLTVL.

This clonotype was counted many times. The gene calls are TRBV5-1 and TRBJ2-1, with 7 bases aligning to TRBD2. CDR1 is SGHRS, CDR2 YFSETQ, per germline. Trimming cost V 1 base and J 0 bases; bases outside gene matches: 4. This CDR3 region has 16 residues. The CDR3 spells CASSLIGGSSYNEQFF. The DNA of the CDR3 is TGCGCCAGCAGCTTGATCGGGGGGAGCTCCTACAATGAGCAGTTCTTC.

In its sample, this clonotype was seen once. This chain links TRBV18 with TRBJ2-7; 11 bases line up with TRBD1. V shed 2 bases, J shed 3 bases, and the junction held 9 bases outside the gene matches. The CDR3 extends over 17 amino acids. From germline, CDR1 is KGHSH and CDR2 LQKENI. In nucleotides, the CDR3 is TGTGCCAGCTCACCATTACAACCGGGACAGGGGGGCTACGAGCAGTACTTC. Its protein is CASSPLQPGQGGYEQYF.

This clonotype occurred a few times. This chain links TRBV5-1 with TRBJ2-7; D perhaps matches TRBD2 (6 bases). Germline loops: CDR1 SGHRS, CDR2 YFSETQ. V gave up 4 bases and J gave up 0 bases, with 11 bases separating them. This CDR3 region has 14 residues. CDR3 nucleotide sequence: TGCGCCAGCAGCCCAGGCGGGAACTCCTACGAGCAGTACTTC. Translation gives CASSPGGNSYEQYF.

Here the CDR3 reads CASRGFTGNSPLHF. The DNA for the CDR3 is TGTGCCAGCAGAGGTTTTACGGGGAATTCACCCCTCCACTTT. The chain employs TRBV2 and TRBJ1-6; D unresolved. The CDR3 runs 14 residues. Germline lookup yields CDR1 SNHLY and CDR2 FYNNEI. The V and J ends lost 6 bases and 7 bases respectively, with 13 bases between them.

The V call is TRBV7-2, the J call TRBJ2-7; 10 bases are shared with TRBD2. Germline V gene lookup returns CDR1 SGHTA and CDR2 FQGNSA. V dropped 4 bases and J dropped 4; count of bases not matched to a gene: 4. CDR3 size: 14 residues. CDR3 in amino acids: CASSWASGGYEQYF. CDR3 sequence (DNA): TGTGCCAGCAGCTGGGCTAGCGGGGGTTACGAGCAGTACTTC. Using reference TRBV7-2 and TRBJ2-7 for the parts outside the CDR3, the full variable domain is GAGVSQSPSNKVTEKGKDVELRCDPISGHTALYWYRQSLGQGLEFLIYFQGNSAPDKSGLPSDRFSAERTGGSVSTLTIQRTQQEDSAVYLCASSWASGGYEQYFGPGTRLTVT.

This clonotype was seen repeatedly, ten times or more. The V gene is TRBV15, the J gene TRBJ2-3, with D possibly matching TRBD2 (6 bases). Germline CDR1 reads LNHNV; CDR2 reads YYDKDF (reference sequence). V gave up 1 base and J gave up 2 bases, with 10 bases separating them. This CDR3 region has 15 residues. The CDR3 nucleotides are TGTGCCACCAGCAGAGTTAGCGGTAACACAGATACGCAGTATTTT. It codes for CATSRVSGNTDTQYF.

This clonotype was counted between two and nine times. The chain carries TRBV6-7 and TRBJ2-2, with TRBD1 matching over 10 bases. TRBV6-7 is labeled an ORF, and its function is uncertain. The CDR3 sequence is 15 residues long. The junction had 5 bases not matched to a gene; V was cut back by 5 bases and J by 5 bases. In DNA form, the CDR3 reads TGTGCCAGCAGTCGACAGGGGGCGTTAACCGGGGAGCTGTTTTTT. Translating gives CASSRQGALTGELFF.